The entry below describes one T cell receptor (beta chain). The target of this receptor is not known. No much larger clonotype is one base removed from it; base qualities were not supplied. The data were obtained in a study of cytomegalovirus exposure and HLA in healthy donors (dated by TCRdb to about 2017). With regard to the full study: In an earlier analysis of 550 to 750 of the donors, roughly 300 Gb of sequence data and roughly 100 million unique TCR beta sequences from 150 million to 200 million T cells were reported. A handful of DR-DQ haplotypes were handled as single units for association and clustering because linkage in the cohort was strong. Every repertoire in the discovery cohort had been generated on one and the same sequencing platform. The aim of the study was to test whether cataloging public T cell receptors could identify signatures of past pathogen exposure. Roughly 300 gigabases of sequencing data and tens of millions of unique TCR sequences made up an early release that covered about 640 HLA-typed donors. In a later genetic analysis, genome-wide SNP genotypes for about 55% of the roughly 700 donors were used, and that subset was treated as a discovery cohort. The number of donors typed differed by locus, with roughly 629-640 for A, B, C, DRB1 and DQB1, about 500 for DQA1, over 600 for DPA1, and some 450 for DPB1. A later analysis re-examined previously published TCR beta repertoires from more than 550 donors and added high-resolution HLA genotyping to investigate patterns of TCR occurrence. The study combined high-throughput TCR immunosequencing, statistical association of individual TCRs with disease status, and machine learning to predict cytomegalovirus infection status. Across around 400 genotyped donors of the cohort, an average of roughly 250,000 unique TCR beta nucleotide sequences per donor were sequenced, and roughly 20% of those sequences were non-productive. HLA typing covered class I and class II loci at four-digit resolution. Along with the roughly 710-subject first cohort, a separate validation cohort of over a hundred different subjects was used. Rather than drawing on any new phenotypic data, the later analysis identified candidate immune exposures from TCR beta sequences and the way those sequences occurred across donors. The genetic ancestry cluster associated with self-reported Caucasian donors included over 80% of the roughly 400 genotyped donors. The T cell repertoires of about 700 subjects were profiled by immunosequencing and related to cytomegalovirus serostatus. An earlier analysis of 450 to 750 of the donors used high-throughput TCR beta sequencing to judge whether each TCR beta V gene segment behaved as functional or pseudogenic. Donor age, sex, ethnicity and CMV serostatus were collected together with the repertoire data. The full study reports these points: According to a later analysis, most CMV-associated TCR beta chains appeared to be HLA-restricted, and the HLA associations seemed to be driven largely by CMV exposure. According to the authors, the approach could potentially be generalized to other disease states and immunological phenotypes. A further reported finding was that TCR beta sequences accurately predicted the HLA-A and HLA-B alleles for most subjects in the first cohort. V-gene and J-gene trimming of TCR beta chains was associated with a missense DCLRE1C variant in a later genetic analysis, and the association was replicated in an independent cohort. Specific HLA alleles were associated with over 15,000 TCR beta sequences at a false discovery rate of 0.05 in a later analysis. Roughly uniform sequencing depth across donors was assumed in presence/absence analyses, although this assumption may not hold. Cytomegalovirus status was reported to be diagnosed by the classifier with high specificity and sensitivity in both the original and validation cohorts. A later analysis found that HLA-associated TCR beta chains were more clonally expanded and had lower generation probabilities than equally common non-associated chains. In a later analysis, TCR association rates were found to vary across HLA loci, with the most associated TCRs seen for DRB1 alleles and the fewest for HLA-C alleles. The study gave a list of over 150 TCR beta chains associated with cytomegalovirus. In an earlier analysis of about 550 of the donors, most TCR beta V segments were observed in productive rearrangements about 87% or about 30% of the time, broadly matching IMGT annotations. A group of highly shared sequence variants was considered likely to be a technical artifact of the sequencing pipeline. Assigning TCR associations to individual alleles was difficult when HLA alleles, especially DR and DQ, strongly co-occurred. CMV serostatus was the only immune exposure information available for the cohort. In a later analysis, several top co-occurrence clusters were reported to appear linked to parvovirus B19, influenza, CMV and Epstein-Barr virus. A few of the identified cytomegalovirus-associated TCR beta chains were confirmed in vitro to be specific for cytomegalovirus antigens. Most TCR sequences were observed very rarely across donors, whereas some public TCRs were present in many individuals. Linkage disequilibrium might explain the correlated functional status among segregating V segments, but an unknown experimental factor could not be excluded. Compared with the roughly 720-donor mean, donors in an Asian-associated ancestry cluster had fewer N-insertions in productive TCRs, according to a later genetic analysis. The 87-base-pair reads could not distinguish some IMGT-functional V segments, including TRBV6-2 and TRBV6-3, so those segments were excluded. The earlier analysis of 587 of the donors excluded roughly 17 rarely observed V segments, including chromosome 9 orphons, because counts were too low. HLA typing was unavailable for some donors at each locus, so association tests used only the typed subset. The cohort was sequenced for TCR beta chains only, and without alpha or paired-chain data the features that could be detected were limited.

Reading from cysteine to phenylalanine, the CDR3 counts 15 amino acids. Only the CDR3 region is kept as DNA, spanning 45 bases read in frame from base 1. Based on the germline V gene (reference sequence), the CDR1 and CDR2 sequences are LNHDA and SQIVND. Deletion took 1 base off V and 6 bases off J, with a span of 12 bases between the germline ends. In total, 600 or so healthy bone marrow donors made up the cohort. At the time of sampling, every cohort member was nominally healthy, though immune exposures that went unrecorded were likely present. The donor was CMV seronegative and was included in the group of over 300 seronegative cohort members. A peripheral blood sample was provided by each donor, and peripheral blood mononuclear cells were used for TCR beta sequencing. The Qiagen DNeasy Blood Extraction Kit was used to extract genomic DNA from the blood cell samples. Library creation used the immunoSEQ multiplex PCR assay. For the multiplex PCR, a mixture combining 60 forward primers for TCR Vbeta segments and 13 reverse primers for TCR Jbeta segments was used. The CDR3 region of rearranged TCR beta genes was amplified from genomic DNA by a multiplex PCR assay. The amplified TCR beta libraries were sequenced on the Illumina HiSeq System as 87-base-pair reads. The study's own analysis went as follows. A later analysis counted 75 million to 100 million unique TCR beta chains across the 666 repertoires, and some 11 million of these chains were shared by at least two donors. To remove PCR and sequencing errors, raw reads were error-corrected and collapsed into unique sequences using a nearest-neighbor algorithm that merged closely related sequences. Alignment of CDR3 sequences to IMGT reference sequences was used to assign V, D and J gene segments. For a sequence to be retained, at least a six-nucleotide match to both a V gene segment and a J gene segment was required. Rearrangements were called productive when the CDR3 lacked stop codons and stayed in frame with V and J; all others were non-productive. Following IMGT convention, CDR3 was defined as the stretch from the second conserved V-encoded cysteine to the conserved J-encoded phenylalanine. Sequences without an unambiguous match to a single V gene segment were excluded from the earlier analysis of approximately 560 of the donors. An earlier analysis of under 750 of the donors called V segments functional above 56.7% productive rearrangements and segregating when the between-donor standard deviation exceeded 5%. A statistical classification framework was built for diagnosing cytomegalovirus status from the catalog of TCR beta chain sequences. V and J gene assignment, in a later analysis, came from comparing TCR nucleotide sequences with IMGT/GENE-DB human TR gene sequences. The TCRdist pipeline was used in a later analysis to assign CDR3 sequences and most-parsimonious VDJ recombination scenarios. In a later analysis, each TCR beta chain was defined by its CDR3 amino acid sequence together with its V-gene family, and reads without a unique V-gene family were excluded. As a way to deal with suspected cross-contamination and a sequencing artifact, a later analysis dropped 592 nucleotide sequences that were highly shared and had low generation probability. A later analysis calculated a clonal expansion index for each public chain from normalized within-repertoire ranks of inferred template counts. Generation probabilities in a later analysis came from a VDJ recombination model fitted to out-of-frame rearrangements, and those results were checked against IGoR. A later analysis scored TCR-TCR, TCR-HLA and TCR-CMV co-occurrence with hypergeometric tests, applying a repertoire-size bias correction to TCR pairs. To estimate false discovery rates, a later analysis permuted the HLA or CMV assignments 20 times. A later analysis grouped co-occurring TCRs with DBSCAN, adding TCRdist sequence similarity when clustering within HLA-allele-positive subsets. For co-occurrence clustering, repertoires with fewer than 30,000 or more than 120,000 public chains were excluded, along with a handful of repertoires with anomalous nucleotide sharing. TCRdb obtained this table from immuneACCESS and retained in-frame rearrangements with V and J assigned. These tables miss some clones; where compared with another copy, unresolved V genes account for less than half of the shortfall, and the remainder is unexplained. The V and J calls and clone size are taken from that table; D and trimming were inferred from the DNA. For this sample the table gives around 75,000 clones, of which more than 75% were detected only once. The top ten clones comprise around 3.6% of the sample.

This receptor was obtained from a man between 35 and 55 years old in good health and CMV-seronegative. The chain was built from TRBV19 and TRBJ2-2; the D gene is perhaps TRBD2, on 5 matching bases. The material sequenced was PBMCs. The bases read TGTGCCAGTAGTATAGGCGGGCGGCCGGCCGGGGAGCTGTTTTTT. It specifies CASSIGGRPAGELFF.